The source of this T cell receptor (beta chain) is a study of T cell responses to AZD1222 COVID-19 vaccine. V was cut by 1 base and J by 6 bases, with 16 bases left in between. The length of the CDR3 is 16 residues. In germline, CDR1 is SGHTA, CDR2 FQGNSA. TCRdb's copy holds only in-frame clones and misses some; the assay was immunoSEQ multiplex PCR. Seen here are 95,000 to 150,000 clones, approximately 85% observed once, and the top ten hold approximately 8.8%. The chain is built from TRBV7-2 and TRBJ2-1, with D perhaps TRBD2 (5 bases). Material: peripheral blood, obtained on day 0 of AZD1222 vaccination. This sequence originates from an adult in good health. This CDR3 reads CASSLGSGKSRNEQFF. The DNA of the CDR3 is TGTGCCAGCAGCTTAGGATCGGGGAAGTCACGCAATGAGCAGTTCTTC.